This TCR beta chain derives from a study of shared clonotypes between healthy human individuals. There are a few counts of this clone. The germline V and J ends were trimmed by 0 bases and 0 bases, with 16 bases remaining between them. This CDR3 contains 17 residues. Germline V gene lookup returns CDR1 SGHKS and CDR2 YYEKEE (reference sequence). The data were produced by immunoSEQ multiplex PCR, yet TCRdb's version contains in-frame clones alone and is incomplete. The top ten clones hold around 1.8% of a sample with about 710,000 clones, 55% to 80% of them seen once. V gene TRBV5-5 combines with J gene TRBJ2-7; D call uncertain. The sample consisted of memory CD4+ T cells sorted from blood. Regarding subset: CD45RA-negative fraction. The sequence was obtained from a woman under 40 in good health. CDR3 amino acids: CASSLAPDFFGSYEQYF. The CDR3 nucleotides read TGTGCCAGCAGCTTGGCACCAGATTTCTTCGGCTCCTACGAGCAGTACTTC.